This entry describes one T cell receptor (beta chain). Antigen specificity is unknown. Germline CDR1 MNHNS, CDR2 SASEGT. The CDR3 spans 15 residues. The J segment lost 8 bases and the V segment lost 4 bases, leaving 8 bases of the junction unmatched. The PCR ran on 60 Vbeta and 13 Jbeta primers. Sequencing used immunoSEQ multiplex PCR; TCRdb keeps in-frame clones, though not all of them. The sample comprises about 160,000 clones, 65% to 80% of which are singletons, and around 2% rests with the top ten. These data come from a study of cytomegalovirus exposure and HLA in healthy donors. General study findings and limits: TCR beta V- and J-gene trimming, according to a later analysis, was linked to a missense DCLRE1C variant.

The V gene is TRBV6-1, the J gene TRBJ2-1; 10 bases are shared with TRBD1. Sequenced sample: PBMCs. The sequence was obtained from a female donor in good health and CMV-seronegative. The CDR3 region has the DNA TGTGCCAGCAGTGGAAGGGACAGGGGATCGGATGAGCAGTTCTTC. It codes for CASSGRDRGSDEQFF.